This TCR beta chain is from a study of blood T cells in healthy people across ages. The wider study: Using template switching, researchers captured about one barcoded beta molecule for each two T cells. Study-level points and caveats: Age showed a roughly linear inverse relationship with TCR beta diversity per million T cells.

This CDR3 is built from 18 residues. Germline V gives CDR1 SGHRS, CDR2 YFSETQ. V lost 2 bases, J lost 2 bases, and 8 bases stayed unmatched. Sample-barcoded 5' priming and a J-beta primer mix drove a second PCR of roughly 6 to 12 cycles. Template switching added a 12-random-nucleotide identifier to every cDNA molecule. TCRdb itself ran the 5' RACE reads through MiXCR, one entry per CDR3 protein. This table has about 1.8 million distinct CDR3 sequences, less than 50% appearing once. In this sample, this clonotype turned up a few times. The target antigen is unknown. The receptor was isolated from a woman in her thirties or forties in good health. The sequencing sample was made of blood. The chain employs TRBV5-1 and TRBJ2-5, with TRBD2 matching over 14 bases. CDR3 amino acids: CASSFAGLAGAVQETQYF. CDR3 coding DNA: TGCGCCAGCAGCTTTGCGGGACTAGCGGGGGCCGTACAAGAGACCCAGTACTTC.